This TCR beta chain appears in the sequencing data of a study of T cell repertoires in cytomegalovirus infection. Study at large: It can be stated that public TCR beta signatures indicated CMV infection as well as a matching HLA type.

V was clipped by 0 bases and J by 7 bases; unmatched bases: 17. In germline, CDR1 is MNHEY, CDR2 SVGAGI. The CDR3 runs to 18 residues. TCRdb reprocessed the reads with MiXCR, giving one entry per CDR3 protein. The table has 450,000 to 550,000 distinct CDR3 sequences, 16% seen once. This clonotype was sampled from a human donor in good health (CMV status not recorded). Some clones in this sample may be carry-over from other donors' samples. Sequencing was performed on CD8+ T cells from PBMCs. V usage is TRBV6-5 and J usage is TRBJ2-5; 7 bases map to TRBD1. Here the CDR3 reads CASSYSERGRASSGTQYF. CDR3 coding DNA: TGTGCCAGCAGTTACTCGGAAAGGGGGCGAGCATCCAGTGGGACCCAGTACTTC.